Reported below is one T cell receptor (beta chain). Antigen unknown. A sample-barcoded 5' primer and a J-beta primer mix were used in a second PCR of about 6 to 12 cycles. Via MiXCR, TCRdb re-called the 5' RACE reads, giving one row per CDR3 protein. The sample records 1.5 million to 2 million distinct CDR3 sequences, 40% to 55% being singletons. The data were obtained in a study of blood T cells in healthy people across ages. As for the study in general: Template switching retrieved approximately one barcoded beta molecule for each two T cells. Study observations and caveats: A greater number of naive CD4+ cells and higher diversity distinguished long-lived donors from aged donors. Observed TCR beta diversity per million T cells went down as age went up. This fall followed a roughly linear course with age.

Between the trimmed V and J ends, which lost 2 bases and 5 bases, there was a span of 21 bases. The CDR3 has 17 amino acids. Healthy Caucasians from Russia aged roughly 6 to 90 served as donors. What was sequenced was blood. This clonotype was obtained from a woman between 35 and 50 years old in good health. The gene calls are TRBV12-3 or TRBV12-4 and TRBJ2-5; D possibly uses TRBD1 or TRBD2 (9 bases each). The CDR3 is CASSLPRGGGQGETQYF. DNA of the CDR3: TGTGCCAGCAGTTTACCGCGGGGGGGCGGACAGGGGGAGACCCAGTACTTC.